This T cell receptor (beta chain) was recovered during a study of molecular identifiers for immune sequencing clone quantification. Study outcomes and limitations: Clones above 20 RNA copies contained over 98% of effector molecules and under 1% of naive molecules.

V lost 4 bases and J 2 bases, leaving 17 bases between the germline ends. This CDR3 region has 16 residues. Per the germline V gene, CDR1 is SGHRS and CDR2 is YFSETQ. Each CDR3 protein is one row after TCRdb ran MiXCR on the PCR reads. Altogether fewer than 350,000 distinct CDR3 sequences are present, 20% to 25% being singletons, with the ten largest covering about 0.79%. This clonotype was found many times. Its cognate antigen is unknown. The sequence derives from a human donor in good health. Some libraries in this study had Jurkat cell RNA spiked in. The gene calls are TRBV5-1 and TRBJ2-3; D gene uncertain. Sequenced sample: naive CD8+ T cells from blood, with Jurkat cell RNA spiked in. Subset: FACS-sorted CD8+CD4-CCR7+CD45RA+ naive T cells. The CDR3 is CASSELKAQHTDTQYF. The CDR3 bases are TGCGCCAGCAGCGAACTAAAAGCCCAGCACACAGATACGCAGTATTTT.